This TCR beta chain comes out of a study of T cells in Graves' hyperthyroidism and ophthalmopathy (dated 2019 in TCRdb). Regarding the research as a whole: Peripheral blood samples were taken at the time of initial diagnosis, prior to any treatment. Thyroid tissue and blood T-cell repertoires from roughly six Graves' hyperthyroidism patients were also compared in the study. TCR V-J signatures able to tell the groups apart were searched for in a discovery cohort of about a hundred patients, of whom roughly 42 had Graves' ophthalmopathy and 55 to 65 had stable Graves' hyperthyroidism. The 90 to 100 discovery patients were randomly divided into training and test sets at a 7:3 ratio. After sampling, hyperthyroidism patients received methimazole starting at 30 mg daily, and ophthalmopathy patients received high-dose intravenous methylprednisolone. The paper reports TCR Vbeta CDR3 sequencing of fewer than 150 peripheral blood samples: fewer than 50 ophthalmopathy, over 70 hyperthyroidism and around 17 progressor patients. Prospective prediction of ophthalmopathy was tested in an independent validation cohort consisting of some 20 hyperthyroidism patients and some 16 patients who later progressed to ophthalmopathy.

Findings and caveats that apply to the study as a whole: No statistical method was used to fix the sample size in advance, and group allocation was not hidden from the investigators. Ophthalmopathy was separated from stable hyperthyroidism by a 13 V-J signature model, with about 86% sensitivity and roughly 81% specificity obtained in cross-validation and 80%/75% obtained in testing. Most expanded thyroid clonotypes (frequency above 0.001) were also detected in blood, suggesting blood repertoires may reflect thyroid immune responses. In validation, the model predicted progression to ophthalmopathy a median of about 6.5 months before onset, with over 60% sensitivity and 72.22% specificity.

TCR beta CDR3 regions were amplified from RNA transcripts. For the first round of RT-PCR on the TCR CDR3, the HTBI primer set was used together with the Qiagen OneStep RT-PCR kit. Libraries were constructed in a second round of multiplex PCR, after which size selection and purification were carried out. Sequencing of the libraries was done on an Illumina HiSeq2000 using paired-end 100 bp reads. The authors' pipeline ran thus. SOAPnuke was used to process the raw data, removing reads that contained adapters or uncalled bases, had a mean Phred below 15, or lacked an exact match to the constant primer or identifier. High-quality paired reads were merged using COPE v1.2.5, and each unique nucleotide sequence was defined as a clonotype. Clonotypes were aligned to IMGT TRBV, TRBD and TRBJ reference segments using MiTCR v1.1. The analysis included only V-J combinations with a frequency above 0.0001, which together covered approximately 99% of the repertoires. A TCS score was defined as the ratio between F50 (clonal expansion) and ExV (chaos), using BLOSUM62-based TCRdist between CDR3 peptides within each V-J. Welch's t-statistics and random forest reduced fewer than 600 V-J features to 10 to 15, which were used in a naive Bayes classifier (R e1071). Using fastp trimming at Q25 and MiXCR clonotype assembly, TCRdb reanalyzed the public sequencing data and kept in-frame beta chains. Entries are consolidated by CDR3 protein sequence, retaining the most common genes and DNA. It is TCRdb's table, rather than the study itself, that gives the V and J calls and clone size. The table for this sample lists 150,000 to 200,000 distinct CDR3 sequences; about a sixth of them were counted only once. Clones ranked in the top ten supply roughly 30% of the sample.

Stable Graves' hyperthyroidism was defined as no progression to ophthalmopathy during 18 months of follow-up. Hyperthyroidism patients were newly diagnosed, had a disease duration of under 2 months, and were aged 18 to 65 years. The study excluded patients with uncontrolled infections, other autoimmune diseases, pregnancy or lactation. Clinical symptoms, serum thyroxine and TRAb, thyroid ultrasound, and orbital computed tomography formed the basis for the diagnoses. Ficoll-Paque density gradient centrifugation was used to isolate PBMCs from around 10 ml of fresh peripheral blood. Total RNA was extracted using Trizol reagent, and RNA quality was assessed on an Agilent 2100 Bioanalyzer. This clonotype was found many times. The specificity of this receptor is unknown. No qualities accompany the bases; no much larger clone lies one base away. This receptor was taken from a woman aged 45-59 years with Graves' hyperthyroidism. The specimen sequenced was blood.

The CDR3 protein: CSARGPFNGGADTQYF. The sequence in DNA is TGCAGTGCTAGAGGCCCCTTTAACGGGGGGGCAGATACGCAGTATTTT. The V and J genes are TRBV20-1 and TRBJ2-3; 8 middle bases align to TRBD2. Measured from the cysteine to the phenylalanine, the CDR3 is 16 residues long. The only DNA kept is the CDR3, 48 bases in frame from the first base. The germline V and J ends show losses of 1 base and 4 bases respectively, and no gene match explains 10 bases of the junction. The germline V gene (reference sequence) sets CDR1 to DFQATT and CDR2 to SNEGSKA.